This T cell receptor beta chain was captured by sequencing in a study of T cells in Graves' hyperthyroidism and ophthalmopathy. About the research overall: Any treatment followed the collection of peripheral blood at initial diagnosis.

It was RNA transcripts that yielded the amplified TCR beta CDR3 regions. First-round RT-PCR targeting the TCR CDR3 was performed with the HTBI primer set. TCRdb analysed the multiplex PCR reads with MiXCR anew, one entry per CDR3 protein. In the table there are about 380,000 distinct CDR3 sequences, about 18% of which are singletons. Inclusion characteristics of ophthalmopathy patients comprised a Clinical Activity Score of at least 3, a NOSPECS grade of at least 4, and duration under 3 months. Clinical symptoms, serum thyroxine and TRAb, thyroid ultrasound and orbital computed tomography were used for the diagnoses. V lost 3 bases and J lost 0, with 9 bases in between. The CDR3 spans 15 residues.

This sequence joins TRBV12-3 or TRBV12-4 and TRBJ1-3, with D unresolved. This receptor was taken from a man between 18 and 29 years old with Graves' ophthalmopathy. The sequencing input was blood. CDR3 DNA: TGTGCCAGCAGTTTCGGCGGGTACTCTGGAAACACCATATATTTT. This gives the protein CASSFGGYSGNTIYF.